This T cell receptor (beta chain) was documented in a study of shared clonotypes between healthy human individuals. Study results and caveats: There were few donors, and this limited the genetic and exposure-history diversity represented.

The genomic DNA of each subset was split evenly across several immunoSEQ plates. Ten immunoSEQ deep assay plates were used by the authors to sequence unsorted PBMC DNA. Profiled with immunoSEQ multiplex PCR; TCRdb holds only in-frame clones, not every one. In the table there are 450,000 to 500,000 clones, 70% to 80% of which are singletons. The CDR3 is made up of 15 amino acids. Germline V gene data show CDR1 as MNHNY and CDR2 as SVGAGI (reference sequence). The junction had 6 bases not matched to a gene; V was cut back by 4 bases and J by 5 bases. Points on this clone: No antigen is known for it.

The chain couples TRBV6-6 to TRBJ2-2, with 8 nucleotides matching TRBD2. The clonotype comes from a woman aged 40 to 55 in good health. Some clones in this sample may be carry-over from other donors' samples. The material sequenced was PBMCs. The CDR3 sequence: CASSSGLVGTGELFF. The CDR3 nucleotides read TGTGCCAGCAGTTCGGGACTAGTTGGTACCGGGGAGCTGTTTTTT.